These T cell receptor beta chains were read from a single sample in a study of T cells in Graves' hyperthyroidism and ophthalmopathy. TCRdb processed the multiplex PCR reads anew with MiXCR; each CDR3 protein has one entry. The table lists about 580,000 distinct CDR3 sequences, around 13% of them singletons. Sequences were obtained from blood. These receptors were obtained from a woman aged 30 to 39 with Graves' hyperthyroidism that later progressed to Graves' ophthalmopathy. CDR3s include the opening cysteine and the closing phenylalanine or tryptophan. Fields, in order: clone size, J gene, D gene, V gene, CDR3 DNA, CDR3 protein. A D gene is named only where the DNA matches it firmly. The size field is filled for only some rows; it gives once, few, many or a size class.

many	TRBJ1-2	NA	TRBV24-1	TGTGCCACCAGTGGGGTGGAGGGCTATGGCTACACCTTC	CATSGVEGYGYTF
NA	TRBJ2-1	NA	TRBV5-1	TGCGCCAGCAGCTTGGGCGGACAGACCAATGAGCAGTTCTTC	CASSLGGQTNEQFF
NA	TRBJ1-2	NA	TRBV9	TGTGCCAGCAGCGAATCGGGGCTTTTGCGTTATGGCTACACCTTC	CASSESGLLRYGYTF
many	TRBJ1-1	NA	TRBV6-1	TGTGCCAGCAGTGAAACCTCCTTGCTAGCTTTCTTT	CASSETSLLAFF
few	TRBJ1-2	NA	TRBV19	TGTGCCAGCTCTCGTTTCGGGTTAAACTATGGCTACACCTTC	CASSRFGLNYGYTF
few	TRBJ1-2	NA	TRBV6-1	TGTGCCAGCAGTCCGACAGTACCTAACTATGGCTACACCTTC	CASSPTVPNYGYTF
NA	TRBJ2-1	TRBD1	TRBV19	TGTGCCAGTAGAGGACAGGGGGCAATCAATGAGCAGTTCTTC	CASRGQGAINEQFF
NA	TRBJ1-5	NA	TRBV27	TGTGCCAGCAGTTTAGGGGTCGGGGGGGGACAGCCCCAGCATTTT	CASSLGVGGGQPQHF
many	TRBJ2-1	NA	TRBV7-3	TGTGCCAGCAGCGCCGGGACGGTGGGCCTCAATGAGCAGTTCTTC	CASSAGTVGLNEQFF
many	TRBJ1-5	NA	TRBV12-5	TGTGCTAGTGGTATTAATCAGCCCCAGCATTTT	CASGINQPQHF
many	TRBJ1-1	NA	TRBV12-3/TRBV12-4	TGTGCCAGCAGTCCGACAGTTGTTAACACTGAAGCTTTCTTT	CASSPTVVNTEAFF
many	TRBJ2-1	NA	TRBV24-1	TGTGCCACCAGTGAAGTAGGCAATGAGCAGTTCTTC	CATSEVGNEQFF
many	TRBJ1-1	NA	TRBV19	TGTGCCAGTCCCCCGGGGGGGCTGAGGGTCACTGAAGCTTTCTTT	CASPPGGLRVTEAFF
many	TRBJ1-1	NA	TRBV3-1	TGTGCCAGCAGCCCGACTCTGGGAGACACTGAAGCTTTCTTT	CASSPTLGDTEAFF
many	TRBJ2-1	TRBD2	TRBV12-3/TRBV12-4	TGTGCCAGCAGTGGCTTAGCGGGCGATTATAACCCTGAGCAGTTCTTC	CASSGLAGDYNPEQFF
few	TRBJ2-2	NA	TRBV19	TGTGCCAGTGAAAGCGGCAATTTCCCCGCGAACACCGGGGAGCTGTTTTTT	CASESGNFPANTGELFF
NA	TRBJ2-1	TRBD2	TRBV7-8	TGTGCCAGCAGCTTGGGGCTAGCGGGAAGGTCATGGTTGAATGAGCAGTTCTTC	CASSLGLAGRSWLNEQFF
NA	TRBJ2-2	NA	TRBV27	TGTGCCAGCAGCAAGATGAGCGGGGAGCTGTTTTTT	CASSKMSGELFF
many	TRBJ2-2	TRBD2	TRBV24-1	TGTGCCACCAGTGATACTAGCGGGATGGGATGGACCGGGGAGCTGTTTTTT	CATSDTSGMGWTGELFF
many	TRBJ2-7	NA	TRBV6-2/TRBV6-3	TGTGCCAGCAGTTACCTTTCTAGCGATTCGGGAGAGCAGTACTTC	CASSYLSSDSGEQYF
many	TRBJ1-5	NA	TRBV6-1	TGTGCCAGCTCCCAATTACAAGGGGGCAATCAGCCCCAGCATTTT	CASSQLQGGNQPQHF
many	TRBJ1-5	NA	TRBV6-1	TGTGCCAGCAGACGCTGGGACGGCGGGGATCAGCCCCAGCATTTT	CASRRWDGGDQPQHF
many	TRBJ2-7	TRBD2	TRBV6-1	TGTGCCAGCAGTCCCGGGCGGGAGTACGAGCAGTACTTC	CASSPGREYEQYF
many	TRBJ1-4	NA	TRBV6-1	TGTGCCAGCAGTGAATTCGGGGCGGAAAAACTGTTTTTT	CASSEFGAEKLFF
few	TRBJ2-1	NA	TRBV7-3	TGTGCCAGCAGCTTGCACGCCGTTGGGGAGCAGTTCTTC	CASSLHAVGEQFF
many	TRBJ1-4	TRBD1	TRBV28	TGTGCCAGCAGTTTTGTTCCCCGGGCAGACAGGGCCGAACGAAGAGAGGCAACTAATGAAAAACTGTTTTTT	CASSFVPRADRAERREATNEKLFF
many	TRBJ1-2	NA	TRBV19	TGTGCCAGTAGTCCCTACATGGACGTCCTGGGGGGCTACACCTTC	CASSPYMDVLGGYTF
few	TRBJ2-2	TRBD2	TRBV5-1	TGCGCCAGCACCCCAAGGGCTAGCGGGAGCGGGAACGGGGAGCTGTTTTTT	CASTPRASGSGNGELFF
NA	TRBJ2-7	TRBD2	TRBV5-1	TGCGCCAGCAACGGGGCCGGGACTAGCGGATACGAGCAGTACTTC	CASNGAGTSGYEQYF
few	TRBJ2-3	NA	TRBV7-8	TGTGCCAGCAGCTTCTCTACTAGCACAGATACGCAGTATTTT	CASSFSTSTDTQYF
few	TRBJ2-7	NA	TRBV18	TGTGCCAGCTCCCTTAAAGGAGCGAACCCCTACGAGCAGTACTTC	CASSLKGANPYEQYF
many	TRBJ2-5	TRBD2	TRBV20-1	TGCAGTGCCGGGAGGGAACAAGAGACCCAGTACTTC	CSAGREQETQYF
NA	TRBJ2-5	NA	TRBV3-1	TGTGCCAGCAGCCACCGGGACTTCGAAGAGACCCAGTACTTC	CASSHRDFEETQYF
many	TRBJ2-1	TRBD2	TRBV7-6	TGTGCCAGCAGCTTAGCGCTGTGGCGGGAGGGCCAGAACAATGAGCAGTTCTTC	CASSLALWREGQNNEQFF
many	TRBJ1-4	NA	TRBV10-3	TGTGCCATCAGTGAAGCAGGGGCTAATGAAAAACTGTTTTTT	CAISEAGANEKLFF
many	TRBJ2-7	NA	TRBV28	TGTGCCAGCAGTCCGACAGAGACCTACGAGCAGTACTTC	CASSPTETYEQYF
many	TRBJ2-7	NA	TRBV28	TGTGCCACCTCTTCCCAGGGTCCAGGGCCCTCCTACGAGCAGTACTTC	CATSSQGPGPSYEQYF
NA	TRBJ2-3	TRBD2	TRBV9	TGTGCCAGCAGCGTTCTAGCGGGAGTGGGCACAGATACGCAGTATTTT	CASSVLAGVGTDTQYF
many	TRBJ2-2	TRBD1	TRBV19	TGTGCCACCGCCGCGGGACAGGAGACTTACTCCGGGGAGCTGTTTTTT	CATAAGQETYSGELFF
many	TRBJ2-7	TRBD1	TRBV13	TGTGCCAGCACCCGACAGGGCTACGAGCAGTACTTC	CASTRQGYEQYF
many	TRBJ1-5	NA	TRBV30	TGTGCCTGGAGTTTTTCGACCAGGGATCGTCAGCCCCAGCATTTT	CAWSFSTRDRQPQHF
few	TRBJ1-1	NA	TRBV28	TGTGCCAGCAGTTTTCCGGGGGCCGCCCCCCCTGAAGCTTTCTTT	CASSFPGAAPPEAFF
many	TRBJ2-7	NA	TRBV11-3	TGTGCCAGCAGCTCCCGGGACGGCCCCTACGAGCAGTACTTC	CASSSRDGPYEQYF
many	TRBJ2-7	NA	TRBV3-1	TGTGTCAGCAGCCAAGGAAGGGGTTGGTACGAGCAGTACTTC	CVSSQGRGWYEQYF
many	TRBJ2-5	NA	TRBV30	TGTGCCTGGAGTCGGGACGGGCCTGAGACCCAGTACTTC	CAWSRDGPETQYF
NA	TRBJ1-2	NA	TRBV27	TGTGCCAGCAGTGGGGGACACCTTAACTATGGCTACACCTTC	CASSGGHLNYGYTF
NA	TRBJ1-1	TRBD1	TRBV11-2	TGCGCCAGCAGCCAACTACCTGGACAGGAGTTTCCTGAAGCTTTCTTT	CASSQLPGQEFPEAFF
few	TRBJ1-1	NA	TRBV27	TGTGCCAGTCAGTTGAACACTGAAGCTTTCTTT	CASQLNTEAFF
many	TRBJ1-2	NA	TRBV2	TGTGCCAGCAGGATCGGGTCCTCAATGGCTGGCTACACCTTC	CASRIGSSMAGYTF